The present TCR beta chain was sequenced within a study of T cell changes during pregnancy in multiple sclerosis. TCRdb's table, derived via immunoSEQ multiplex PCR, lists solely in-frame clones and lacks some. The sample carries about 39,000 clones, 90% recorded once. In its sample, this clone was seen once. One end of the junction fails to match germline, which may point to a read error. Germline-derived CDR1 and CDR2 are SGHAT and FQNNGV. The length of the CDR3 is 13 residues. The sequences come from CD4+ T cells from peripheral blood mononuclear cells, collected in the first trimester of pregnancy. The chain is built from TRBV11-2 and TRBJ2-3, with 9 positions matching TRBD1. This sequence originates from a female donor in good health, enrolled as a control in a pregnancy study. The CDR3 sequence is CASSLGGTGSGHF. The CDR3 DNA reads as TGTGCCAGCAGCTTAGGCGGGACAGGGAGCGGGCATTTT.